This T cell receptor (beta chain) was recovered during a study of cytomegalovirus exposure and HLA in healthy donors. Vbeta (60) and Jbeta (13) primers were used in the PCR. Profiled with immunoSEQ multiplex PCR; TCRdb holds only in-frame clones, not every one. The table includes about 130,000 clones, more than 80% detected once. Whole-study results and caveats: Most TCR sequences proved rare, with some public TCRs found in many donors. Sequences of the TCR beta chain were said to predict the HLA-A and HLA-B alleles of most subjects accurately. In a later analysis, TCR beta V- and J-gene trimming showed a link to a missense DCLRE1C variant.

V lost 1 base to trimming and J lost 7 bases, with 12 bases between them. This CDR3 is 13 amino acids long. CDR1 and CDR2 (germline): SGHRS, YFSETQ. The table lists this clone with a count of one. The antigen is not known. The sample taken for sequencing was PBMCs. The chain carries TRBV5-1 and TRBJ2-7; D not resolved. The origin of this receptor is a man aged 30-40 years in good health and CMV-seropositive. The CDR3 loop reads CASSLSWVREQYF. Here the CDR3 DNA reads TGCGCCAGCAGCTTGAGCTGGGTGCGGGAGCAGTACTTC.